A single sample is the source of the 14 T cell receptor beta chains below, sequenced in a study of T cells expressing NK-cell markers. TCRdb reanalyzed the 5' RACE reads, giving one entry per CDR3 protein sequence and no DNA. The sample has about 430,000 distinct CDR3 sequences. The specimen was blood T cells: a sorted CD56 or NKG2C T cell subset, CD4+ or CD8+ T cells, or bulk PBMC T cells (not recorded which). Receptors were obtained from a woman in her forties or fifties in good health.

J is TRBJ1-2 and V is TRBV7-9. The V gene's germline CDR1 is SEHNR and CDR2 FQNEAQ (reference sequence). This CDR3 has 14 residues. The CDR3 loop reads CASSLGGIVYGYTF.

The chain has TRBV12-3 or TRBV12-4 and TRBJ2-3. The CDR3 contains 16 residues. The CDR3 loop reads CASSFYLGASTDTQYF.

V is TRBV29-1 and J is TRBJ1-2. Germline CDR1 reads SQVTM; CDR2 reads ANQGSEA. The CDR3 runs to 17 residues. The CDR3 protein is CSVEDRRMADSNYGYTF.

This chain links TRBV28 with TRBJ2-1. CDR1 is MDHEN, CDR2 SYDVKM, per germline. This CDR3 has 11 residues. The CDR3 protein is CASSLGHEQFF.

This sequence joins TRBV4-2 and TRBJ2-1; the D gene TCRdb calls, TRBD2, cannot be checked with no DNA. Per germline, CDR1 LGHNA and CDR2 YNFKEQ. The CDR3 covers 16 residues. The CDR3 loop reads CASSQRERERLNEQFF.

The V gene is TRBV12-3 or TRBV12-4, the J gene TRBJ1-5. CDR3 length: 15 residues. CDR3 sequence: CASSLDEWSNQPQHF.

This chain links TRBV12-3 or TRBV12-4 with TRBJ1-1; as DNA is missing, the TRBD1 call by TCRdb cannot be tested. This CDR3 spans 16 amino acids. The chain's CDR3 is CASSLFHRGPYLPTFF.

The rearrangement joins TRBV11-2 to TRBJ2-1; TCRdb's D call of TRBD2 is untestable without DNA. CDR3 size: 15 residues. Looked up from germline, CDR1 is SGHAT and CDR2 is FQNNGV. This chain's CDR3 is CASSLRGGSSYEQFF.

V gene TRBV4-1 combines with J gene TRBJ1-2. There are 16 residues in the CDR3. The germline gives CDR1 MGHRA, CDR2 YSYEKL. CDR3 in amino acids: CASSQEKTIGNYGYTF.

The V call is TRBV2, the J call TRBJ2-5; the D gene TCRdb calls, TRBD2, cannot be checked with no DNA. This CDR3 has 16 amino acids. Germline CDR1 reads SNHLY; CDR2 reads FYNNEI. This CDR3 is CASSEALVTSQRAQYF.

V usage is TRBV5-1 and J usage is TRBJ2-7. This CDR3 comprises 14 residues. CDR1 is SGHRS and CDR2 is YFSETQ in the germline V gene. CDR3 sequence reads: CASSLKQTIGEQYF.

The chain joins TRBV19 to TRBJ2-7. The germline V gene encodes CDR1 LNHDA and CDR2 SQIVND (reference sequence). This CDR3 comprises 15 residues. CDR3 in amino acids: CASSIRSGGSYEQYF.

The rearrangement links TRBV2 to TRBJ1-5. This CDR3 contains 15 residues. CDR1 and CDR2 from the germline V gene are SNHLY and FYNNEI. CDR3 amino acids: CASSREKITNQPQHF.

The chain has TRBV5-1 and TRBJ1-1. The germline CDR1 and CDR2 sequences are SGHRS and YFSETQ. This CDR3 region has 13 residues. CDR3 region: CASSHGQVGDAFF.